This entry describes one T cell receptor beta chain. This clone has at least ten counts. The antigen it recognizes is unknown. No much larger clone is present one base from it, and per-base qualities are unavailable. TCRbeta CDR3 regions were amplified from genomic DNA by means of the immunoSEQ Assay, a bias-controlled multiplex PCR. As for the authors' bioinformatics: Within the assay, amplification of reference gene primers was used to estimate how many nucleated cells each sample contained. To quantify the absolute abundance of each unique TCRbeta CDR3 rearrangement, sequence reads were collapsed and filtered. For each sample, productive Simpson clonality was calculated as the square root of Simpson's diversity index across productive rearrangements. As stored in TCRdb, this immuneACCESS dataset retains in-frame rearrangements with V and J assigned. A fraction of the clones does not appear; measured against another copy, unresolved V genes explain less than half of the discrepancy, and the remainder lacks a known reason. V and J calls and clone size are as listed in that table; D and trimming were resolved from the DNA. The sample yields roughly 250,000 clones; roughly 90% were counted once. Just over 7% of the sample goes to the ten largest clones.

Samples from volunteer blood donors who had recovered from COVID-19 were contributed by a second Seattle source. Each collaborating institution followed its own protocols to collect whole blood in K2EDTA tubes. For TCRbeta analysis, collaborators shipped samples in one of three forms: frozen whole blood, isolated PBMCs, or DNA extracted from either of those sample types. The data derive from a study of blood T cell repertoires in COVID-19 (dated by TCRdb to the early 2020s). Notes on the research overall: Collaborator samples came from the United States, Italy and Spain and covered acute and convalescent phases of COVID-19. Where available, HLA class I and class II types were obtained from metadata supplied by the sample provider rather than from assay-based typing. The prospective study material was composed of cDNA or gDNA derived from T cells, B-cell-depleted T cells, or PBMCs. Samples came from the ongoing ImmuneRACE study (first 160 participants) plus 1,254 subjects from 6 global collaborators. Deeply sampled blood TCRbeta repertoires from subjects exposed to, actively infected with, or recovered from COVID-19 were included in the dataset. Nearly every sample came with metadata listing a de-identified subject ID, COVID-19 status, age in years and sex. A freely available public database, intended as a resource for researchers studying the immune response to SARS-CoV-2, is where the repertoires were released. Overall results and qualifications from the work: How much clinical and demographic metadata was included differed by source and by participant, and the metadata was provided uncurated.

From the germline V gene (reference sequence), CDR1 is LNHNV and CDR2 is YYDKDF. From cysteine to phenylalanine, the CDR3 is 15 amino acids long. The sequence is cut down to CDR3 DNA, 45 bases in frame from base 1. V is cut back by 3 bases and J by 9 bases, with 8 bases in the junction unmatched. The chain is assembled from TRBV15 and TRBJ1-6; the junction holds 7 bases that match TRBD1. The sample consisted of peripheral blood. The TCR comes from a man in his 60s who had recovered from COVID-19. The CDR3 in this case is CATSSGQDRVSPLHF. The sequenced DNA is TGTGCCACCAGCAGCGGACAGGACCGGGTTTCACCCCTCCACTTT. Joined to the reference TRBV15 and TRBJ1-6 proteins, this CDR3 gives the full variable domain: DAMVIQNPRYQVTQFGKPVTLSCSQTLNHNVMYWYQQKSSQAPKLLFHYYDKDFNNEADTPDNFQSRRPNTSFCFLDIRSPGLGDTAMYLCATSSGQDRVSPLHFGNGTRLTVT.